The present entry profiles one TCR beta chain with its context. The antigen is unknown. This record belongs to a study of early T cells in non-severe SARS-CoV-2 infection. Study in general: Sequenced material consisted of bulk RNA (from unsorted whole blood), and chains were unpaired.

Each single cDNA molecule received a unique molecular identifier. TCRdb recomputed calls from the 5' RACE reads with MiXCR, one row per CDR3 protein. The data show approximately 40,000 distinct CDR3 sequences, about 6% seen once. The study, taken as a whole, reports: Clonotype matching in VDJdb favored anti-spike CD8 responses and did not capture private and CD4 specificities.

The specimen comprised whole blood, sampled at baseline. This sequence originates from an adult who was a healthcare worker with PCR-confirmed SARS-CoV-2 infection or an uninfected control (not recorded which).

CDR3 protein: CASSQDFFRLTGPTTGELFF. The DNA for the CDR3 is TGCGCCAGCAGCCAAGATTTCTTTCGGTTGACGGGACCCACAACCGGGGAGCTGTTTTTT. The chain uses TRBV4-3 and TRBJ2-2; D possibly matches TRBD1 or TRBD2 (5 bases each). Germline CDR1 LGHNA, CDR2 YSLEER. This CDR3 is 20 amino acids long. V dropped 0 bases and J dropped 5 bases, with 25 bases sitting between them.